This entry lists 17 T cell receptor beta chains sequenced from one sample in a study of vaccination and CD4 T cells after COVID-19. This sample's treatment: roughly ten-day PBMC culture with coronavirus spike peptide pools or control peptides (ViraFEST assay). CD4+ T cells that had been cultured provided DNA sequenced with the Oncomine TCR Beta short-read assay. TCRdb passed the PCR reads through MiXCR, listing each CDR3 protein once. The data contain 9,900 or so distinct CDR3 sequences, around two thirds of them singletons. These TCRs' antigens remain unknown. Sequences were obtained from CD4+ T cells from blood, cultured in vitro. Every receptor here comes from a human donor who had recovered from COVID-19.

This clonotype was recorded a few times. The V call is TRBV28, the J call TRBJ1-1; 9 bases agree with TRBD1. The CDR3 runs to 15 residues. The trim removed 4 bases at V and 2 bases at J, leaving 5 bases unmatched. Germline CDR1 MDHEN, CDR2 SYDVKM. The CDR3 reads CASSSQGAGNTEAFF. The DNA of the CDR3 is TGTGCCAGCAGTTCACAGGGGGCTGGAAACACTGAAGCTTTCTTT.

The chain employs TRBV28 and TRBJ1-1; 7 nucleotides line up with TRBD1. CDR1 and CDR2 (germline): MDHEN, SYDVKM. The CDR3 sequence is 13 residues long. Trimming removed 4 bases from V and 12 bases from J; junction bases left unmatched: 11. CDR3 amino acids: CASSSYRGGGTFF. For the CDR3, the DNA is TGTGCCAGCAGTTCTTACAGGGGTGGGGGGACTTTCTTT.

The chain links TRBV24-1 to TRBJ1-2, with D perhaps TRBD1 (5 bases). Between the trimmed V and J ends, which lost 4 bases and 8 bases, there was a span of 10 bases. Germline-derived CDR1 and CDR2 are KGHDR and SFDVKD. This CDR3 comprises 12 residues. The CDR3 loop reads CATSERGNGYTF. Here the CDR3 DNA reads TGTGCCACCAGTGAACGGGGGAACGGCTACACCTTC.

The genes are TRBV7-2 and TRBJ2-5; D is possibly TRBD1 or TRBD2 (5 bases each). Trimming left V 5 bases short and J 4 bases short, with 20 bases between. Germline CDR1 reads SGHTA; CDR2 reads FQGNSA. This CDR3 contains 16 residues. The CDR3 sequence: CASSPSAFLGGETQYF. The CDR3 DNA reads TGTGCCAGCAGCCCCTCGGCGTTTCTTGGGGGAGAGACCCAGTACTTC.

The V and J genes are TRBV27 and TRBJ1-2, with 12 bases matching TRBD1. The CDR3 runs to 15 residues. Germline V gene sequence: CDR1 MNHEY, CDR2 SMNVEV (reference sequence). Germline trimming cut 2 bases from V and 8 bases from J; bases unmatched to any gene: 6. Here the CDR3 DNA reads TGTGCCAGCAGTTTAGGGGACAGGGGGCGCAGCGGCTACACCTTC. It specifies CASSLGDRGRSGYTF.

This sequence joins TRBV24-1 and TRBJ2-5; D ambiguous. V lost 4 bases and J 5 bases, leaving 13 bases between the germline ends. The germline V gene encodes CDR1 KGHDR and CDR2 SFDVKD. This CDR3 has 14 residues. CDR3 DNA sequence: TGTGCCACCAGTGACCCACGGGTTTTGGAGACCCAGTACTTC. This encodes CATSDPRVLETQYF.

The CDR3 sequence: CASSPRDGNYGYTF. CDR3 DNA sequence: TGTGCCAGCAGCCCGCGGGACGGAAACTATGGCTACACCTTC. J is TRBJ1-2 and V is TRBV7-2; weak D call: TRBD1 (5 bases). Germline V CDR1 and CDR2: SGHTA, FQGNSA. Trimming shortened V by 5 bases and J by 2 bases, and 12 bases separated the two germline ends. The CDR3 totals 14 residues.

V and J are TRBV20-1 and TRBJ2-7, with D perhaps TRBD2 (5 bases). Germline V gene sequence: CDR1 DFQATT, CDR2 SNEGSKA (reference sequence). The ends were cut back, 0 bases at V and 2 bases at J, with 17 bases in the middle. The CDR3 consists of 16 residues. CDR3 bases: TGCAGTGCTAGAGATTTCGGAGGCTGGAGTCCCTACGAGCAGTACTTC. It yields the protein CSARDFGGWSPYEQYF.

This sequence joins TRBV30 and TRBJ2-5, with D perhaps given as TRBD1 or TRBD2 (5 bases each). Germline V gives CDR1 GTSNPN, CDR2 SVGIG (reference sequence). V was trimmed by 2 bases and J by 4 bases, leaving 8 bases between them. CDR3 length: 12 residues. The CDR3 DNA is TGTGCCTGGAGTAGGGACCGAGAGACCCAGTACTTC. Translated: CAWSRDRETQYF. Filled out from reference TRBV30 and TRBJ2-5, the complete variable domain reads SQTIHQWPATLVQPVGSPLSLECTVEGTSNPNLYWYRQAAGRGLQLLFYSVGIGQISSEVPQNLSASRPQDRQFILSSKKLLLSDSGFYLCAWSRDRETQYFGPGTRLLVL.

V is TRBV4-3 and J is TRBJ1-6; D ambiguous. Germline CDR1 LGHNA, CDR2 YSLEER. Trimming removed 5 bases at V and 10 bases at J, with 15 bases between. This CDR3 contains 14 residues. CDR3 nucleotides: TGCGCCAGCAGCGCCGCGGCACATTCCTCACCCCTCCACTTT. This sequence encodes CASSAAAHSSPLHF.

The rearrangement uses TRBV24-1 and TRBJ2-3, with TRBD1 matching over 9 bases. CDR1 is KGHDR, CDR2 SFDVKD, per germline. V shed 4 bases and J 4 bases; nucleotides not matched to a gene: 8. The CDR3 loop spans 16 amino acids. CDR3 region: CATSDRDRESADTQYF. The CDR3 bases are TGTGCCACCAGTGACCGGGACAGGGAAAGCGCAGATACGCAGTATTTT.

The CDR3: CASSEEGGRWLAGFHEQYF. The DNA for the CDR3 is TGTGCCAGCAGTGAAGAGGGGGGGAGATGGCTAGCGGGATTCCACGAGCAGTACTTC. The genes are TRBV6-1 and TRBJ2-7; 9 nucleotides match TRBD2. Losses at the gene ends were 1 base for V and 5 bases for J; bases not matched to a gene: 18. The CDR3 has 19 amino acids. Looked up from germline, CDR1 is MNHNS and CDR2 is SASEGT.

The chain carries TRBV7-9 and TRBJ2-7; D ambiguous. The CDR3 is 12 residues long. CDR1 is SEHNR and CDR2 is FQNEAQ in the germline V gene (reference sequence). Trimming removed 3 bases at V and 3 bases at J, with 6 bases between. In DNA form, the CDR3 reads TGTGCCAGCAGCTTTGACCTCTACGAGCAGTACTTC. Translation: CASSFDLYEQYF.

The chain is built from TRBV20-1 and TRBJ2-5; TRBD2 matches 10 bases. J lost 5 bases, V lost 5 bases, and 5 bases had no gene match. The CDR3 contains 13 residues. Germline V lookup: CDR1 DFQATT, CDR2 SNEGSKA (reference sequence). The CDR3 DNA reads as TGCAGTGCTCCGCGACTAGCGGGTGAGACCCAGTACTTC. It encodes CSAPRLAGETQYF.

This clonotype was seen more than once but under ten times. This chain joins TRBV27 and TRBJ1-5, with 10 bases that match TRBD1. This CDR3 has 16 amino acids. After removal of 4 bases from V and 2 bases from J, the junction contained 5 bases not matched to a gene. Germline assignment: CDR1 MNHEY and CDR2 SMNVEV (reference sequence). The CDR3 coding sequence is TGTGCCAGCAGTTCGAGGGGACAGGGGCGCAATCAGCCCCAGCATTTT. It is translated as CASSSRGQGRNQPQHF.

The chain links TRBV20-1 to TRBJ2-5; D is ambiguous. Germline-derived CDR1 and CDR2 are DFQATT and SNEGSKA (reference sequence). The V end lost 3 bases, the J end lost 2 bases, and 4 bases lay between the germline ends. The CDR3 sequence is 11 residues long. CDR3 in amino acids: CSASGQETQYF. DNA of the CDR3: TGCAGTGCTAGTGGGCAAGAGACCCAGTACTTC.

V usage is TRBV7-2 and J usage is TRBJ2-5; 7 nucleotides align to TRBD2. Germline V gene data show CDR1 as SGHTA and CDR2 as FQGNSA. The J segment lost 4 bases and the V segment lost 5 bases, leaving 7 bases of the junction unmatched. The CDR3 has 14 amino acids. CDR3 sequence reads: CASSVAGAGETQYF. CDR3 bases: TGTGCCAGCAGCGTGGCGGGAGCTGGAGAGACCCAGTACTTC.